This note documents a single T cell receptor beta chain sequence. Its antigen remains unidentified. It was with 60 Vbeta and 13 Jbeta primers that the PCR ran. TCRdb's table, derived via immunoSEQ multiplex PCR, lists solely in-frame clones and lacks some. The sample carries roughly 150,000 clones, roughly 80% recorded once. The data belong to a study of cytomegalovirus exposure and HLA in healthy donors. Turning to the study itself: In a previous analysis, 95 million to 130 million unique TCR beta sequences were found from 170 million or so T cells. General study findings and limits: Prior analysis indicated that the majority of TCR beta V segments exhibited productivity approximately 90% or approximately 30% of the time.

The CDR3 consists of 14 residues. V lost 4 bases and J 6 bases, leaving 12 bases between the germline ends. CDR1 is MNHNS and CDR2 is SASEGT in the germline V gene. This receptor was obtained from a woman between 35 and 50 years old in good health and CMV-seronegative. Sequencing was performed on PBMCs. V usage is TRBV6-1 and J usage is TRBJ1-4; tentative D call: TRBD1 (5 bases). The CDR3 reads CASSVRGSDEKLFF. The CDR3 DNA reads as TGTGCCAGCAGTGTTAGGGGTTCGGATGAAAAACTGTTTTTT.